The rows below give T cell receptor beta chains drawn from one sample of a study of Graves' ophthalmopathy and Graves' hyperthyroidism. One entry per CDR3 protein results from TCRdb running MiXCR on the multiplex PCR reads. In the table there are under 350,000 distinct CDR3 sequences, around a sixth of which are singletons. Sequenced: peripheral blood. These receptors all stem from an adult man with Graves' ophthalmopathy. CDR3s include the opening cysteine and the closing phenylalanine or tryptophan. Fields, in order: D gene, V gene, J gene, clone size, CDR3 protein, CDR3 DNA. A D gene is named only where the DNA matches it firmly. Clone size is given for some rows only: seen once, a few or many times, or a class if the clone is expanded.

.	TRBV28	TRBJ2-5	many	CASRDRGQEETQYF	TGTGCCAGCAGAGACCGGGGGCAGGAGGAGACCCAGTACTTC
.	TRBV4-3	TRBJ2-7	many	CASSQDRSRAYEQYF	TGCGCCAGCAGCCAAGATCGTTCCCGAGCCTACGAGCAGTACTTC
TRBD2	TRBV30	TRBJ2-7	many	CAWSDPKLAGGPGEQYF	TGTGCCTGGAGTGATCCCAAACTAGCGGGAGGGCCGGGGGAGCAGTACTTC
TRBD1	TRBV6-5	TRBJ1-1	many	CASSFRTGNTEAFF	TGTGCCAGCAGTTTCCGGACAGGCAACACTGAAGCTTTCTTT
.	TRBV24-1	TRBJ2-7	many	CATSRDYEQYF	TGTGCCACCAGCCGGGACTACGAGCAGTACTTC
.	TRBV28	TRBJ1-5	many	CASSARTPGSPQHF	TGTGCCAGCAGCGCGAGGACCCCCGGTAGCCCCCAGCATTTT
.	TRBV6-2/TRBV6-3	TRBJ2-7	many	CASSLNPYEQYF	TGTGCCAGCAGCCTCAACCCCTACGAGCAGTACTTC
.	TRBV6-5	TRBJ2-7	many	CASSYYDSSGSYEQYF	TGTGCCAGCAGTTACTACGACAGCTCCGGCTCCTACGAGCAGTACTTC
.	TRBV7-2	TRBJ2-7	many	CASSLAPVPYEQYF	TGTGCCAGCAGCTTGGCCCCCGTTCCATACGAGCAGTACTTC
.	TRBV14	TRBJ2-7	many	CASSQGGPRERGKYEQYF	TGTGCCAGCAGCCAAGGAGGGCCGAGGGAGAGGGGGAAGTACGAGCAGTACTTC
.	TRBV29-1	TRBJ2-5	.	CSVERQAIGETQYF	TGCAGCGTTGAACGTCAGGCTATCGGGGAGACCCAGTACTTC
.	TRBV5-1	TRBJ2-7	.	CASSLGDLSYEQYF	TGCGCCAGCAGCTTGGGGGACTTGTCCTACGAGCAGTACTTC
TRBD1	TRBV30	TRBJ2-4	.	CAWSAGQGHIQYF	TGTGCCTGGAGTGCCGGACAGGGTCACATTCAGTACTTC
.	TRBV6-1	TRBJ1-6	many	CASSLRGRNSPLHF	TGTGCCAGCAGTCTCCGGGGAAGGAATTCACCCCTCCACTTT
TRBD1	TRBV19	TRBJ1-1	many	CASRRDRAMSTEAFF	TGTGCCAGTAGACGGGACAGGGCAATGAGCACTGAAGCTTTCTTT
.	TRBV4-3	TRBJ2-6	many	CASSQGNRVSGANVLTF	TGCGCCAGCAGCCAGGGGAACAGGGTTTCTGGGGCCAACGTCCTGACTTTC
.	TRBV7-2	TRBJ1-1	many	CASSLVVANTEAFF	TGTGCCAGCAGCTTAGTGGTAGCAAACACTGAAGCTTTCTTT
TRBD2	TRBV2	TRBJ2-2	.	CASRGSSGRWTGELFF	TGTGCCAGCAGGGGGTCTAGCGGGAGATGGACCGGGGAGCTGTTTTTT
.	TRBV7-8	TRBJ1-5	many	CASSLIRGSNQPQHF	TGTGCCAGCAGCTTGATTAGGGGTAGCAATCAGCCCCAGCATTTT
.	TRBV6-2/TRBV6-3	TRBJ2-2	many	CASSPWGGELFF	TGTGCCAGCAGCCCATGGGGCGGGGAGCTGTTTTTT
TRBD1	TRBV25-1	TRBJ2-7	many	CASSGIGTGGMGLRSYEQYF	TGTGCCAGCAGTGGGATAGGGACAGGGGGGATGGGCCTCAGATCCTACGAGCAGTACTTC
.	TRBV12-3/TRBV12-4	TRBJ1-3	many	CASSLRQLPQTIYF	TGTGCCAGCAGTTTGCGACAGCTACCTCAGACCATATATTTT
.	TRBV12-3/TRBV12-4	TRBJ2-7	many	CASGTTSFLEQYF	TGTGCCAGCGGAACGACTAGTTTTTTGGAGCAGTACTTC
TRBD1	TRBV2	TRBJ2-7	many	CASRAGQGAGYEQYF	TGTGCCAGCAGGGCAGGACAGGGGGCAGGGTACGAGCAGTACTTC
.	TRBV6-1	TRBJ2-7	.	CASTAGWEAYEQYF	TGTGCCAGCACCGCGGGGTGGGAGGCCTACGAGCAGTACTTC
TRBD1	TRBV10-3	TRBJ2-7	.	CASREAGGYEQYF	TGTGCCAGCAGAGAGGCAGGGGGCTACGAGCAGTACTTC
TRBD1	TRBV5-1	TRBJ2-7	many	CATSTGDYEQYF	TGCGCCACTTCGACAGGGGACTACGAGCAGTACTTC
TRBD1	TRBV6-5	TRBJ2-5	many	CASSYAGGSIGTQYF	TGTGCCAGCAGTTACGCAGGGGGCTCAATCGGGACCCAGTACTTC
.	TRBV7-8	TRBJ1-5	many	CASSLGAEVGSNQPQHF	TGTGCCAGCAGCTTAGGAGCTGAGGTGGGGAGCAATCAGCCCCAGCATTTT
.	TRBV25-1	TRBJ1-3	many	CASSPPANTIYF	TGTGCCAGCAGTCCTCCGGCGAACACCATATATTTT
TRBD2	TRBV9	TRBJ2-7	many	CASSVQAGGPYEQYF	TGTGCCAGCAGCGTACAAGCGGGAGGGCCCTACGAGCAGTACTTC
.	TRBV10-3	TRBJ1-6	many	CAISGGPNNSPLHF	TGTGCCATCAGTGGAGGACCAAATAATTCACCCCTCCACTTT
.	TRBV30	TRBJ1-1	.	CTWSSGSNTEAFF	TGTACCTGGAGTAGCGGAAGCAACACTGAAGCTTTCTTT
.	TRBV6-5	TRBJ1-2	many	CASSPGTNDKGYTF	TGTGCCAGCAGTCCCGGGACTAACGATAAGGGCTACACCTTC
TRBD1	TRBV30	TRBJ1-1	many	CAWSPNYRGRGGQAFF	TGTGCCTGGAGTCCAAATTACAGGGGGCGGGGTGGTCAAGCTTTCTTT
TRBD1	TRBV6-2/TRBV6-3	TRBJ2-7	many	CASIKDRVGEQYF	TGTGCCAGCATTAAGGACAGGGTAGGAGAGCAGTACTTC
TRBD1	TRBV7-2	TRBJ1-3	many	CASSLVAGGGNTIYF	TGTGCCAGCAGCTTAGTGGCAGGGGGAGGAAACACCATATATTTT
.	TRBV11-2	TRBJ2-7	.	CASIQTSNEQSF	TGTGCCAGCATCCAGACTAGTAACGAGCAGTCCTTC
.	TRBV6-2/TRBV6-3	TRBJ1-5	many	CASSYRVNQPQHF	TGTGCCAGCAGTTACAGGGTCAATCAGCCCCAGCATTTT
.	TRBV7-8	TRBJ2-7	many	CASSAVLGGQYF	TGTGCCAGCAGCGCGGTCCTTGGGGGGCAGTACTTC
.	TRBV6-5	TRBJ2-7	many	CASSYSSEYYEQYF	TGTGCCAGCAGTTACTCGAGCGAGTACTACGAGCAGTACTTC
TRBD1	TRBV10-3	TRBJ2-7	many	CAISDRDRESYEQYF	TGTGCCATCAGTGACCGGGACAGGGAATCCTACGAGCAGTACTTC
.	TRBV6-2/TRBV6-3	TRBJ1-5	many	CASSLDGTNNQPQHF	TGTGCCAGCAGTTTAGATGGAACCAACAATCAGCCCCAGCATTTT
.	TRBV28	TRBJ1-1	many	CASRQGGGRTEAFF	TGTGCCAGCAGACAAGGTGGGGGGCGAACTGAAGCTTTCTTT
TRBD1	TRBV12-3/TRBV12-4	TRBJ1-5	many	CASRFTGESNQPQHF	TGTGCCAGCAGATTCACAGGGGAGTCCAATCAGCCCCAGCATTTT
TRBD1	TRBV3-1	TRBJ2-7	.	CASRNRGSYEQYF	TGTGCCAGCAGAAACAGGGGATCCTACGAGCAGTACTTC
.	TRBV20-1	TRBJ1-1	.	CSARSRGRVNTEAFF	TGCAGTGCTAGATCGAGGGGCCGTGTGAACACTGAAGCTTTCTTT
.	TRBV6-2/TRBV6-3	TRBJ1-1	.	CASSYLRGKTNTEAFF	TGTGCCAGCAGTTACCTGCGGGGGAAGACAAACACTGAAGCTTTCTTT
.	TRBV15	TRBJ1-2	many	CATSRDADANYGYTF	TGTGCCACCAGCAGAGATGCGGACGCTAACTATGGCTACACCTTC
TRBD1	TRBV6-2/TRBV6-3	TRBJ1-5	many	CATLRDRGNQPQHF	TGTGCCACCCTCCGGGACAGGGGCAATCAGCCCCAGCATTTT
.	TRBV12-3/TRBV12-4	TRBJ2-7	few	CASSQLQAAEQYF	TGTGCCAGCAGCCAACTCCAGGCTGCGGAGCAGTACTTC
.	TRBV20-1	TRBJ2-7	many	CSAREPGLPEQYF	TGCAGTGCTAGAGAACCGGGACTCCCAGAGCAGTACTTC
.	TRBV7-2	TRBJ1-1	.	CATETGNTEAFF	TGTGCCACGGAGACAGGGAACACTGAAGCTTTCTTT
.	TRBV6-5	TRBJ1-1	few	CASSSSTGRDAFF	TGTGCCAGCAGTTCATCGACGGGCCGAGACGCTTTCTTT